This TCR beta chain was identified in a study of shared clonotypes between healthy human individuals. Study-level background: Donors consisted of two women and a few men between 18 and 49. CD4 naive and memory got three plates each, CD8 naive two, CD8 memory one. Study outcomes and limitations: Naive subsets tended to show greater estimated richness than memory subsets. Clonotype sharing among donors, it was expected, would be affected by sequencing depth.

Generated by immunoSEQ multiplex PCR, the TCRdb table keeps only in-frame clones and is missing some. The sample shows around 2,000,000 clones, roughly 95% of them seen only once. On this clone itself: Its antigen remains unidentified.

CD45RO-negative CD8 cells positively selected for CCR7 made up the naive population, which excluded terminally differentiated effector memory CD45RA+ cells. With 1 base removed from V and 8 bases from J, the gap between germline ends came to 15 bases. Germline V gene sequence: CDR1 MDHEN, CDR2 SYDVKM. The CDR3 covers 15 residues. The V gene is TRBV28, the J gene TRBJ2-4; either TRBD1 or TRBD2 may fit D (5 bases each). The receptor was derived from a man aged 18 to 30 in good health. Material: naive CD8+ T cells sorted from blood. The CDR3 bases are TGTGCCAGCAGTTTATTTGCAGGGCTGGGGGACATTCAGTACTTC. It translates to CASSLFAGLGDIQYF.